Listed below are T cell receptor beta chains from one sample, sequenced in a study of blood T cells in healthy people across ages. TCRdb re-called the 5' RACE reads with MiXCR, one entry per CDR3 protein. In the table there are 1,800,000 or so distinct CDR3 sequences, 39% of which are singletons. Sequencing used blood. The receptors were gathered from a human donor in good health. CDR3s include the opening cysteine and the closing phenylalanine or tryptophan. D genes are given only for firm matches. Some rows mark clone size as missing; the rest say once, few, many or name a class of expanded clone.

D gene	V gene	J gene	clone size	CDR3 protein	CDR3 DNA
NA	TRBV6-1	TRBJ2-5	few	CASSEAQGTQYF	TGTGCCAGCAGTGAAGCACAGGGGACCCAGTACTTC
NA	TRBV29-1	TRBJ2-7	few	CSVDRGGSYEQYF	TGCAGCGTTGATAGGGGGGGATCCTACGAGCAGTACTTC
TRBD1	TRBV20-1	TRBJ1-5	NA	CSARDRVTQGVSNQPQHF	TGCAGTGCTAGAGATCGGGTAACACAGGGGGTAAGCAATCAGCCCCAGCATTTT
NA	TRBV4-3	TRBJ2-5	NA	CASSQEGTGETQYF	TGCGCCAGCAGCCAAGAGGGGACCGGCGAGACCCAGTACTTC
NA	TRBV2	TRBJ2-1	NA	CASKSGRGSNEQFF	TGTGCCAGCAAAAGCGGCAGGGGCAGCAATGAGCAGTTCTTC
TRBD2	TRBV5-1	TRBJ2-3	few	CASSGGTSGYTDTQYF	TGCGCCAGCAGCGGCGGGACTAGCGGTTACACAGATACGCAGTATTTT
NA	TRBV20-1	TRBJ1-1	NA	CSANGRAINTEAFF	TGCAGTGCCAACGGCCGGGCAATAAACACTGAAGCTTTCTTT
TRBD1	TRBV24-1	TRBJ1-2	few	CATSDYRGSNYGYTF	TGTGCCACCAGTGATTACAGGGGGTCAAACTATGGCTACACCTTC
NA	TRBV6-1	TRBJ1-2	few	CASRQRHTANYGYTF	TGTGCCAGCAGACAACGACACACCGCTAACTATGGCTACACCTTC
TRBD1	TRBV4-1	TRBJ1-2	many	CASSQPDRVDGYTF	TGCGCCAGCAGCCAACCAGACAGGGTCGATGGCTACACCTTC
TRBD2	TRBV20-1	TRBJ2-5	NA	CSAAQLAGDPPPQYF	TGCAGTGCTGCCCAACTAGCGGGGGACCCTCCCCCCCAGTACTTC
NA	TRBV11-3	TRBJ2-2	NA	CASSPGQMIEGELFF	TGTGCCAGCAGCCCGGGGCAGATGATAGAAGGGGAGCTGTTTTTT
NA	TRBV3-1	TRBJ1-2	NA	CASSQGSNPRGYTF	TGTGCCAGCAGCCAAGGTTCTAATCCCAGAGGCTACACCTTC
TRBD1	TRBV15	TRBJ2-7	NA	CATSRDRYASYEQYF	TGTGCCACCAGCAGGGACAGGTACGCCTCCTACGAGCAGTACTTC
NA	TRBV11-2	TRBJ2-5	NA	CASSLEGGTHEQYF	TGTGCCAGCAGCTTAGAGGGGGGTACTCATGAGCAGTACTTC
NA	TRBV4-1	TRBJ1-1	NA	CASSLSPDGTEAFF	TGCGCCAGCAGCCTCTCTCCTGACGGCACTGAAGCTTTCTTT
NA	TRBV10-3	TRBJ2-3	NA	CAINPGHQNTDTQYF	TGTGCCATCAATCCCGGACACCAAAACACAGATACGCAGTATTTT
NA	TRBV12-3/TRBV12-4	TRBJ2-1	NA	CASSLRDTGDEQFF	TGTGCCAGCAGCCTCAGGGATACCGGGGATGAGCAGTTCTTC
NA	TRBV5-1	TRBJ2-5	NA	CASSGNPSAIETQYF	TGCGCCAGCAGCGGAAATCCTAGCGCGATAGAGACCCAGTACTTC
NA	TRBV28	TRBJ2-7	NA	CASSLPGMAHEQYF	TGTGCCAGCAGTTTACCGGGGATGGCCCATGAGCAGTACTTC
NA	TRBV20-1	TRBJ1-1	once	CSPNLEGGLAFF	TGCAGTCCAAACCTGGAGGGGGGTTTAGCTTTCTTT
NA	TRBV12-3/TRBV12-4	TRBJ1-1	NA	CASSLLQGSRAFF	TGTGCCAGCAGTTTACTCCAGGGTTCTCGAGCTTTCTTT
NA	TRBV6-6	TRBJ2-1	NA	CASSYSPLAEQFF	TGTGCCAGCAGTTACAGTCCTCTAGCGGAGCAGTTCTTC
NA	TRBV7-9	TRBJ2-5	few	CASSWLQETQYF	TGTGCCAGCAGCTGGCTTCAAGAGACCCAGTACTTC